Detailed here is one T cell receptor (beta chain). This receptor's antigen is unknown. No qualities accompany the bases; no much larger clone lies one base away. This record comes from a study of OX40 agonist ivuxolimab in advanced cancers. For the wider study: Ivuxolimab was an agonistic, fully human IgG2 monoclonal antibody directed against OX40 (CD134), a costimulatory receptor. Intravenous ivuxolimab was administered to patients every 2 weeks at six dose levels: 0.01, 0.1, 0.3, 1.5, 3 and 10 mg/kg. Among the 50 to 55 dose-escalation patients, around 20 had hepatocellular carcinoma, approximately 15 melanoma, 9 renal cell carcinoma and 9 head and neck cancer. A male proportion of 82.7% and a mean age of 60 years, ranging from about 20 to 85, were recorded for the dose-escalation cohort. Patients were allowed to have had prior anti-PD-1, anti-PD-L1 or anti-CTLA-4 therapy, and 30% to 40% of the dose-escalation patients had been treated with checkpoint inhibitors. Partial responses occurred in three dose-escalation patients, of whom one had hepatocellular carcinoma and two had cutaneous melanoma. The point of sequencing TCRbeta in the periphery was to test whether ivuxolimab changed TCR sequence diversity and drove clonal T-cell expansion. The monotherapy dose-escalation portion (N ≈ 52 patients) of the phase I ivuxolimab trial is reported in the paper. Study-wide conclusions, independent of this receptor: Partial responders in the 0.1-3.0 mg/kg groups had among the lowest normalized peripheral clonal expansion, especially among CD8+ T cells. The antigen specificity of the clonally expanded peripheral T cells was not determined. After ivuxolimab, CD8+ T cells had more expanded clones than CD4+ T cells on average. Low levels of normalized T-cell clonal expansion were also seen in some patients who did not respond. At doses of 0.1 to 3.0 mg/kg, clonal expansion of both CD4+ and CD8+ T cells in blood was seen between baseline and week 6.

For sequencing of the TCRbeta CDR3 region, genomic DNA was extracted from the sorted cells. TCRbeta CDR3 regions were sequenced using the immunoSEQ Assay. Imported from immuneACCESS, the table was reduced by TCRdb to in-frame sequences with V and J called. These copies leave out some clones; in studies compared against another copy, an unresolved V gene accounts for under half, and the cause of the remainder is not known. Here the sample has 65,000 to 80,000 clones; around 86% occur a single time. The top ten clones comprise approximately 0.25% of the sample. V loses 6 bases at its end and J loses 2 bases; junction bases beyond the gene matches: 6. Inclusive of the bounding cysteine and phenylalanine, the CDR3 is 14 residues long. Just the 42-base CDR3 DNA is kept, in frame starting at base 1. For CDR1 and CDR2, the germline V gene lists ENHRY and SYGVKD. The trial excluded patients who had a history of autoimmune disease or who were on systemic immunosuppression. In every dose cohort, peripheral blood was drawn for TCR sequencing at baseline, cycle 4 day 1, and cycle 7 day 1. The samples were drawn from a first-in-human, open-label, multicenter phase I dose-escalation trial of ivuxolimab. Adults with locally advanced or metastatic head and neck squamous cell, hepatocellular, melanoma or renal cell carcinoma were enrolled in the trial. Before TCR sequencing, CD4+ T cells and CD8+ T cells were sorted from peripheral blood as separate populations.

This material consisted of CD4+ or CD8+ T cells sorted from blood, taken in a trial of the OX40 agonist ivuxolimab. The rearranged segments are TRBV10-3 and TRBJ1-1, and TRBD1 matches 7 of the central bases. The TCR comes from an adult with an advanced solid tumor such as melanoma, head and neck, liver or kidney cancer. The CDR3 region reads CAISLRDSNTEAFF. The bases read TGTGCCATCAGCCTCCGGGACAGTAACACTGAAGCTTTCTTT.